This TCR beta chain stems from a study of blood T cell repertoires in COVID-19. Across the study: Spain, Italy and the United States supplied samples that represented acute and convalescent COVID-19.

Original methodology: The authors estimated nucleated cell counts from reference gene primer amplification. Some clones are missing from TCRdb's copy, which holds only in-frame ones; the method was immunoSEQ multiplex PCR. That table gives V, J and clone size, and the DNA gave D and trimming. The repertoire consists of hundreds of thousands of clones, with 88% occurring once and the leading ten covering 1.3% to 1.5%. CDR1 is SGHRS, CDR2 YFSETQ, per germline. V lost 5 bases to trimming and J lost 0 bases; unmatched junction nucleotides: 2. This CDR3 spans 14 amino acids. The chain is built from TRBV5-1 and TRBJ1-2, with 9 bases matching TRBD1. The receptor was derived from an elderly man with acute or convalescent COVID-19. The sequenced sample consisted of peripheral blood. The CDR3 DNA follows: TGCGCCAGCAGTGGGGACAGGGCTAACTATGGCTACACCTTC. Protein: CASSGDRANYGYTF.